One and the same sample provided the 15 T cell receptor beta chains below, sequenced in a study of T cells after yellow fever vaccination. Each CDR3 protein gets one entry after TCRdb re-called the 5' RACE reads with MiXCR. The sample lists 280,000 or so distinct CDR3 sequences, 7.5% to 9.5% seen once, with approximately 3.5% in the top ten. Sequencing was performed on CD4+ T cells sorted from PBMCs, taken 5 days after the yellow fever booster vaccination. These receptors were taken from a man in his late teens or twenties who received the YFV17D yellow fever vaccine.

This chain links TRBV6-1 with TRBJ2-1, with TRBD2 matching over 11 bases. The V segment lost 4 bases and the J segment 5 bases; nucleotides outside the gene matches: 4. From germline, CDR1 is MNHNS and CDR2 SASEGT. This CDR3 has 15 amino acids. The CDR3 DNA reads TGTGCCAGCAGTGCCGGGACTAGCGGACACAATGAGCAGTTCTTC. Translating gives CASSAGTSGHNEQFF.

This clonotype was seen only a few times. The J gene is TRBJ2-1, the V gene TRBV2; 12 nucleotides match TRBD2. The CDR3 runs 13 residues. CDR1 is SNHLY and CDR2 is FYNNEI in the germline V gene. The V and J ends lost 9 bases and 4 bases, in that order; junction bases with no gene match: 1. The CDR3 region has the DNA TGTGCCAGTACTAGCGGGGGGTACAATGAGCAGTTCTTC. Translating gives CASTSGGYNEQFF.

V is TRBV6-5 and J is TRBJ2-7, with D possibly TRBD1 on 5 matching bases. Trimming stripped 5 bases from V and 9 bases from J, with 17 bases between. This CDR3 region has 13 residues. CDR1 and CDR2 from the germline V gene are MNHEY and SVGAGI. The CDR3 nucleotides read TGTGCCAGCAGTCCGTCAGACAGACTGATGCAGTACGTC. This sequence encodes CASSPSDRLMQYV.

In this sample, this clonotype turned up a few times. This chain connects TRBV12-3 or TRBV12-4 to TRBJ1-1; D not certain. Trimming shortened V by 3 bases and J by 7 bases, and 15 bases separated the two germline ends. This CDR3 contains 14 residues. DNA for the CDR3: TGTGCCAGCAGTTTTCTCTTGGCCCACCTTGAAGCTTTCTTT. This translates into CASSFLLAHLEAFF.

V and J are TRBV6-2 or TRBV6-3 and TRBJ1-4; D call uncertain. The CDR3 length is 15 residues. The germline V gene encodes CDR1 MNHEY and CDR2 SVGEGT. V dropped 7 bases and J dropped 0 bases, with 12 bases sitting between them. The CDR3 region has the DNA TGTGCCAGCAACTCTGGGGATGCAACTAATGAAAAACTGTTTTTT. It codes for CASNSGDATNEKLFF.

The chain has TRBV6-5 and TRBJ1-6, with TRBD1 identical over 8 bases. This CDR3 is built from 16 residues. V was clipped by 2 bases and J by 13 bases; unmatched bases: 13. The germline V gene has CDR1 MNHEY and CDR2 SVGAGI. As DNA, the CDR3 is TGTGCCAGCAGTTACGAGCCGGGGCAGGGGGCCTCGCCCCTCCACTTT. It translates to CASSYEPGQGASPLHF.

This clonotype appeared many times. The V call is TRBV5-1, the J call TRBJ1-5; TRBD1 matches 11 bases. J gave up 6 bases and V 3 bases, and 5 bases lay outside the gene matches. The germline gives CDR1 SGHRS, CDR2 YFSETQ. This CDR3 contains 15 residues. The CDR3 DNA reads TGCGCCAGCAGCTGGGGGACAGGGGGAGGTCAGCCCCAGCATTTT. Its translation: CASSWGTGGGQPQHF.

This clonotype was picked up many times. V is TRBV5-1 and J is TRBJ2-5, with D unclear. The ends were cut back, 4 bases at V and 5 bases at J, with 27 bases in the middle. The CDR3 length is 18 residues. Germline CDR1 SGHRS, CDR2 YFSETQ. The CDR3 sequence is CASSTPSSPSSSWETQYF. CDR3 nucleotide sequence: TGCGCCAGCAGCACCCCCTCTTCCCCCTCTAGTTCCTGGGAGACCCAGTACTTC.

The rearrangement joins TRBV19 to TRBJ1-3, with no clear D. CDR3 size: 16 residues. Germline assignment: CDR1 LNHDA and CDR2 SQIVND (reference sequence). The V end lost 1 base, the J end lost 0 bases, and 10 bases lay between the germline ends. The CDR3 DNA reads TGTGCCAGTAGTATAGGAAGACCCAGCTCTGGAAACACCATATATTTT. As protein: CASSIGRPSSGNTIYF.

This clonotype occurred a few times. This chain connects TRBV6-1 to TRBJ2-3, with 10 bases identical to TRBD2. Germline CDR1 reads MNHNS; CDR2 reads SASEGT. The CDR3 sequence is 17 residues long. With 1 base clipped from V and 6 bases from J, the junction kept 10 bases outside the gene matches. CDR3 nucleotide sequence: TGTGCCAGCAGTGAAGTCCTAGCGGGGGCCCATCTTGATACGCAGTATTTT. Translated, it gives CASSEVLAGAHLDTQYF.

This clonotype has more than one count but fewer than ten. The chain uses TRBV6-1 and TRBJ1-1; D is possibly TRBD1 (6 bases). Germline V gene lookup returns CDR1 MNHNS and CDR2 SASEGT. V lost 2 bases, J lost 3 bases, and 10 bases lay in between. The CDR3 spans 14 residues. The CDR3 spells CASSEQQGYTEAFF. CDR3 DNA sequence: TGTGCCAGCAGTGAACAGCAGGGGTACACTGAAGCTTTCTTT.

This clonotype was observed a few times. The genes are TRBV7-9 and TRBJ2-3, with D unclear. Germline V gene lookup returns CDR1 SEHNR and CDR2 FQNEAQ (reference sequence). The CDR3 has 13 residues. Trimming took 4 bases from V and 0 from J, leaving 5 bases between them. The CDR3 spells CASSSTSTDTQYF. The DNA for the CDR3 is TGTGCCAGCAGCTCCACTAGCACAGATACGCAGTATTTT.

This clonotype showed up many times. The chain has TRBV5-1 and TRBJ1-1; D remains ambiguous. There are 11 residues in the CDR3. Germline lookup yields CDR1 SGHRS and CDR2 YFSETQ. V dropped 8 bases and J dropped 1 base, with 6 bases sitting between them. DNA for the CDR3: TGCGCCAGTAGGTGGAACACTGAAGCTTTCTTT. It yields the protein CASRWNTEAFF.

The J gene is TRBJ2-3, the V gene TRBV12-5; D is uncertain. V was trimmed by 3 bases and J by 4 bases, leaving 8 bases between them. Germline lookup yields CDR1 LGHNT and CDR2 FRNRAP. The CDR3 is made up of 13 amino acids. CDR3 bases: TGTGCTAGTGGTTTTGGGTTTGCAGATACGCAGTATTTT. Translation gives CASGFGFADTQYF.

This clonotype was seen repeatedly, ten times or more. This chain uses TRBV12-3 or TRBV12-4 with TRBJ1-1, with D perhaps TRBD1 (6 bases). V was shortened by 3 bases and J by 0 bases, with 14 bases between the two germline ends. This CDR3 has 16 amino acids. The CDR3 bases are TGTGCCAGCAGTTTCCCCTCGGGACAAATGAACACTGAAGCTTTCTTT. This translates into CASSFPSGQMNTEAFF.